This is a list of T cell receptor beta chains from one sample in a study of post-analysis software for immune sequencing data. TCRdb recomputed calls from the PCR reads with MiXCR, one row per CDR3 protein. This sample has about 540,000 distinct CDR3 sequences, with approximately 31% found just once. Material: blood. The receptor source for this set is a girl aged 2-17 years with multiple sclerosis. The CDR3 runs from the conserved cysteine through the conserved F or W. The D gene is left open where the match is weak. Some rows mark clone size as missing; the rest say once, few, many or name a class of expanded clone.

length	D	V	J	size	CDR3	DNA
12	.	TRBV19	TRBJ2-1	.	CASSIDLFKQFF	TGTGCCAGTAGTATAGATTTGTTTAAGCAGTTCTTC
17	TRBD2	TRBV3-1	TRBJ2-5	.	CASSLVFTSGAQETQYF	TGTGCCAGCAGCCTCGTGTTCACTAGCGGGGCCCAAGAGACCCAGTACTTC
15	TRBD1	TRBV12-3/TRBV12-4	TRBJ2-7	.	CASSFSSGTGVEQYF	TGTGCCAGCAGTTTCTCTTCCGGGACAGGGGTCGAGCAGTACTTC
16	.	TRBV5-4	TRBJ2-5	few	CASSLVGGTAQETQYF	TGTGCCAGCAGCTTGGTCGGAGGGACAGCGCAAGAGACCCAGTACTTC
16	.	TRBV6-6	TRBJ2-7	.	CASSYSGQGPSYEQYF	TGTGCCAGCAGTTACTCGGGTCAGGGGCCCTCCTACGAGCAGTACTTC
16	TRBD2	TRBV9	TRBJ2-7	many	CASSAGLAGVGYEQYF	TGTGCCAGCAGCGCGGGACTAGCGGGGGTAGGGTACGAGCAGTACTTC
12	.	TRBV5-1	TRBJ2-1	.	CASSFGAYEQFF	TGCGCCAGCAGCTTTGGAGCCTACGAGCAGTTCTTC
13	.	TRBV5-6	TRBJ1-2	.	CASSLGRGFRYTF	TGTGCCAGCAGCTTAGGCAGGGGATTCCGCTACACCTTC
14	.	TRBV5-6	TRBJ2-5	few	CASSSGDLQETQYF	TGTGCCAGCAGCAGTGGGGATCTACAAGAGACCCAGTACTTC
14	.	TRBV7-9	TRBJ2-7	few	CASSLAGSAYEQYF	TGTGCCAGCAGCTTAGCGGGTTCAGCCTACGAGCAGTACTTC
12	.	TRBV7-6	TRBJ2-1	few	CASSDRGNEQFF	TGTGCCAGCAGCGACAGAGGCAATGAGCAGTTCTTC
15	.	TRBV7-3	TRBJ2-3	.	CASSPTPGGGDTQYF	TGTGCCAGCAGCCCGACCCCCGGGGGTGGGGATACGCAGTATTTT
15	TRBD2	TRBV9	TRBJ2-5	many	CASSVSIAGQETQYF	TGTGCCAGCAGCGTCTCCATAGCGGGGCAAGAGACCCAGTACTTC
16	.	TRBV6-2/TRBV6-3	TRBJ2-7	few	CASSYMGGTFTYEQYF	TGTGCCAGCAGTTACATGGGCGGGACTTTTACCTACGAGCAGTACTTC
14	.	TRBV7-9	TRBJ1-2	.	CASSQAVEGRGYTF	TGTGCCAGCAGTCAAGCCGTCGAGGGGCGCGGCTACACCTTC
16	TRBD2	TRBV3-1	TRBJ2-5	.	CASSQDLRTRQETQYF	TGTGCCAGCAGCCAAGATCTGCGGACTAGACAAGAGACCCAGTACTTC
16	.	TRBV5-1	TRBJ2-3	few	CASSWGARVGTDTQYF	TGCGCCAGCAGCTGGGGAGCAAGGGTTGGAACAGATACGCAGTATTTT
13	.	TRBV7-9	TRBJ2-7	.	CASSSRYTYEQYF	TGTGCCAGCAGCTCGAGATACACCTACGAGCAGTACTTC
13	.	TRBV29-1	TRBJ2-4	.	CSVETGSKNIQYF	TGCAGCGTTGAAACAGGGTCCAAAAACATTCAGTACTTC
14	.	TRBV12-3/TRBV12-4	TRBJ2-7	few	CASRRERSSYEQYF	TGTGCCAGCAGGCGCGAGAGGAGCTCCTACGAGCAGTACTTC
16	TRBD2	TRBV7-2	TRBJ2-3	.	CTSSLASGGTPDTQYF	TGTACCAGCAGCTTGGCTAGCGGGGGGACCCCAGATACGCAGTATTTT
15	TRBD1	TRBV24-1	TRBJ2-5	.	CATSDLGQGQETQYF	TGTGCCACCAGTGATTTGGGACAGGGACAAGAGACCCAGTACTTC
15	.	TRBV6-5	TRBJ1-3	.	CASGGGGPPGNTIYF	TGTGCCAGCGGCGGGGGAGGGCCGCCTGGAAACACCATATATTTT
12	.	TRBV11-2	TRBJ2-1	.	CASSSQSYEQFF	TGTGCCAGCAGCTCACAGAGTTACGAGCAGTTCTTC
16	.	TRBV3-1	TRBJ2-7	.	CASSQEGRGRTYEQYF	TGTGCCAGCAGCCAAGAAGGTCGGGGGCGAACCTACGAGCAGTACTTC
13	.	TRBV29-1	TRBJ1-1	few	CSARTGMRNEAFF	TGCAGCGCGAGAACAGGGATGCGGAATGAAGCTTTCTTT
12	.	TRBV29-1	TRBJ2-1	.	CSVARTHNEQFF	TGCAGCGTCGCCCGGACCCACAATGAGCAGTTCTTC
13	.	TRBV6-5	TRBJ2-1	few	CASSYSIRGEQFF	TGTGCCAGCAGTTACTCGATACGAGGTGAGCAGTTCTTC
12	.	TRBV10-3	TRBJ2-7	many	CAISVNGDEQYF	TGTGCCATCAGTGTGAACGGAGACGAGCAGTACTTC
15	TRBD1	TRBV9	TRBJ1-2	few	CASSEGGQGPYGYTF	TGTGCCAGCAGCGAGGGGGGACAGGGACCCTATGGCTACACCTTC
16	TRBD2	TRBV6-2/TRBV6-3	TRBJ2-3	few	CASTRALAKGGDTQYF	TGTGCCAGCACCCGAGCACTAGCGAAGGGAGGAGATACGCAGTATTTT
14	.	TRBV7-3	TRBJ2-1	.	CASSSSRQAGEQVF	TGTGCCAGCAGCTCATCTCGACAGGCTGGTGAGCAGGTCTTC
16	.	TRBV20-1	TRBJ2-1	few	CSARDLDVNSYNEQFF	TGCAGTGCTAGAGATCTGGACGTGAACTCCTACAATGAGCAGTTCTTC
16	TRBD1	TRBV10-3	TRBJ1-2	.	CAISSERTGENYGYTF	TGTGCCATCAGTAGTGAACGGACAGGGGAAAACTATGGCTACACCTTC
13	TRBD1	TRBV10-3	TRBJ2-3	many	CATVQGATDTQYF	TGTGCCACCGTACAGGGGGCTACAGATACGCAGTATTTT
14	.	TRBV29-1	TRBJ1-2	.	CSVGTSLANYGYTF	TGCAGCGTGGGGACGTCCCTAGCTAACTATGGCTACACCTTC
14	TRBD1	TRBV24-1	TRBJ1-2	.	CATSEFGQGQGYTF	TGTGCCACCAGTGAATTTGGACAGGGGCAGGGCTACACCTTC
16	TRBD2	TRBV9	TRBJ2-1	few	CASSFRLAGGQNEQFF	TGTGCCAGCAGCTTCCGACTAGCGGGGGGGCAAAATGAGCAGTTCTTC
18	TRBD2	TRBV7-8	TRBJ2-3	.	CASSFRTSGGHGTDTQYF	TGTGCCAGCAGCTTCAGGACTAGCGGGGGGCACGGCACAGATACGCAGTATTTT
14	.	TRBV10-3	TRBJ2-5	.	CAISPDRSQETQYF	TGTGCCATCAGCCCCGACAGAAGTCAAGAGACCCAGTACTTC
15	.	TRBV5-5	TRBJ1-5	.	CASSLVANSNQPQHF	TGTGCCAGCAGCTTGGTTGCAAATAGCAATCAGCCCCAGCATTTT
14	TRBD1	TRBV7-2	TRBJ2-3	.	CASSALRGKDTQYF	TGTGCCAGCAGCGCACTCAGGGGGAAGGATACGCAGTATTTT
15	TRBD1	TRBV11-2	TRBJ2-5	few	CASSLDGQDRETQYF	TGTGCCAGCAGCTTAGATGGGCAGGACAGGGAGACCCAGTACTTC
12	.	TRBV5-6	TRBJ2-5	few	CASSVRQETQYF	TGTGCCAGCAGTGTGCGTCAAGAGACCCAGTACTTC
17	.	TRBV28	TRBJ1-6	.	CTSTLPAPGGYNSPLHF	TGTACCAGCACCTTGCCGGCCCCTGGGGGGTATAATTCACCCCTCCACTTT
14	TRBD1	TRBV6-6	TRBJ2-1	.	CASTSPGQYNEQFF	TGTGCCAGCACCTCGCCGGGACAGTACAATGAGCAGTTCTTC